This T cell receptor beta chain was sequenced during a study of blood T cell repertoires in COVID-19. The repertoire was sequenced with immunoSEQ multiplex PCR; TCRdb's copy has only in-frame clones and lacks some. Among under 95,000 clones listed, over 80% were seen once. The source of this sequence is a woman of 80 years or more with active or convalescent COVID-19. The sequenced sample consisted of peripheral blood.

CDR3 sequence (DNA): TGTGCCAGTAGTCGCGGACAGGGTAGGCCTGAAGCTTTCTTT. The encoded protein is CASSRGQGRPEAFF. The chain uses TRBV19 and TRBJ1-1; 8 nucleotides agree with TRBD1. With V trimmed by 5 bases and J by 6 bases, 8 bases remained unmatched. There are 14 residues in the CDR3. Germline V gene data show CDR1 as LNHDA and CDR2 as SQIVND (reference sequence).